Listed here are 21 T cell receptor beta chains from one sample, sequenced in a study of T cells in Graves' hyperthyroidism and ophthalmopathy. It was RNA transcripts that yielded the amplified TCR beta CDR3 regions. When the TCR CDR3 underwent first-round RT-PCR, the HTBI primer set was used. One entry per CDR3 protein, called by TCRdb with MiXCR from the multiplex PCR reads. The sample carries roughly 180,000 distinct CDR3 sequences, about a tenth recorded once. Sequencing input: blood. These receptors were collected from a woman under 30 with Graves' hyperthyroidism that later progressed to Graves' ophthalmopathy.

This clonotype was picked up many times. The CDR3 region is CASSLAVKTQYF. In DNA form, the CDR3 reads TGTGCCAGCAGCTTAGCAGTAAAGACCCAGTACTTC. The V and J genes are TRBV7-9 and TRBJ2-5, with no clear D. V was trimmed by 0 bases and J by 6 bases, leaving 5 bases between them. This CDR3 comprises 12 residues. The germline gives CDR1 SEHNR, CDR2 FQNEAQ (reference sequence).

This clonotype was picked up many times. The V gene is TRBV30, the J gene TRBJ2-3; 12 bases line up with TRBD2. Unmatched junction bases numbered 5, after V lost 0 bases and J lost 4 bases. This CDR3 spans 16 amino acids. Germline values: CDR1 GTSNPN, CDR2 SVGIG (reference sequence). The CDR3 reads CAWSVGLAGLPDTQYF. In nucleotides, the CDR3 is TGTGCCTGGAGTGTAGGACTAGCGGGATTGCCAGATACGCAGTATTTT.

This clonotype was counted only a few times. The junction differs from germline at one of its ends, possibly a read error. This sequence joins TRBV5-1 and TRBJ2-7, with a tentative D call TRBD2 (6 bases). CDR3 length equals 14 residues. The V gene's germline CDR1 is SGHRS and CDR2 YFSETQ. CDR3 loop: CASSYGGNSHEQYF. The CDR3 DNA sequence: TGCGCCAGCAGCTACGGCGGGAACTCCCACGAGCAGTACTTC.

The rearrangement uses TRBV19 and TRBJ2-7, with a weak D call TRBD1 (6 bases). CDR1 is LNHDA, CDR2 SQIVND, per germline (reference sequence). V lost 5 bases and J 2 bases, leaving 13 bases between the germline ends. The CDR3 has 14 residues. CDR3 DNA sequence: TGTGCCAGTAGTGGGGGCGGTGCAACCTACGAGCAGTACTTC. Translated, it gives CASSGGGATYEQYF.

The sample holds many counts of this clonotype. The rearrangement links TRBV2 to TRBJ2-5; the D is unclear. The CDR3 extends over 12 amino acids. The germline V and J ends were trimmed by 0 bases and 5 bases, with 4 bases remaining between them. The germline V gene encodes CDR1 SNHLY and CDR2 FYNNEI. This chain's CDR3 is CASSEAGETQYF. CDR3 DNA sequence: TGTGCCAGCAGTGAAGCGGGGGAGACCCAGTACTTC.

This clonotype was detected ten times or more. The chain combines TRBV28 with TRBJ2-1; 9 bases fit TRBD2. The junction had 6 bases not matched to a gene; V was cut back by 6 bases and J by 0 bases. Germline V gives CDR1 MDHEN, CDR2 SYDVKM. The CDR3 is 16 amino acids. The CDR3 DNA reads TGTGCCAGCAGCGTTAGCGGGAGCCTCTCCTACAATGAGCAGTTCTTC. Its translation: CASSVSGSLSYNEQFF.

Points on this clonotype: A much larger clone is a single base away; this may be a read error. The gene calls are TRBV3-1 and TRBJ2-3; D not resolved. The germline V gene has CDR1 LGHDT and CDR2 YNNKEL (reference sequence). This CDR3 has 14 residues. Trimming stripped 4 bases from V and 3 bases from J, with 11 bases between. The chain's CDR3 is CASSRDMGTDTQYF. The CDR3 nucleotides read TGTGCCAGCAGCCGAGATATGGGGACAGATACGCAGTATTTT.

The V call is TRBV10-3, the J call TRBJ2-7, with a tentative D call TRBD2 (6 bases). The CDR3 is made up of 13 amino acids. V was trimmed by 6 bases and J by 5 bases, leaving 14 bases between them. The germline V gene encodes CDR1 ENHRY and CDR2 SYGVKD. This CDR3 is CAIREGGMDEQYF. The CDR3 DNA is TGTGCCATCAGGGAAGGCGGGATGGACGAGCAGTACTTC.

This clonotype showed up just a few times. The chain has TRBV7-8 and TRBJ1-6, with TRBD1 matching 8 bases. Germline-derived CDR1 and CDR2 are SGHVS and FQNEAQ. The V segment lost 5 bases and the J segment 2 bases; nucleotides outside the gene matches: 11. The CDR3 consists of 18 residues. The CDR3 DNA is TGTGCCAGCAGCCTAACGCGGACAGGGCAGGCCTATAATTCACCCCTCCACTTT. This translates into CASSLTRTGQAYNSPLHF. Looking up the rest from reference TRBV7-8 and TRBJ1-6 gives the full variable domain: GAGVSQSPRYKVAKRGQDVALRCDPISGHVSLFWYQQALGQGPEFLTYFQNEAQLDKSGLPSDRFFAERPEGSVSTLKIQRTQQEDSAVYLCASSLTRTGQAYNSPLHFGNGTRLTVT.

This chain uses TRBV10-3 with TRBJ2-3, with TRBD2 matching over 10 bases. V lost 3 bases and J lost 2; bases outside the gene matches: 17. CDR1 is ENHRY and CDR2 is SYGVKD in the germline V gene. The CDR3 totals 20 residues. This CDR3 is CAISDRSGRAGGVNTDTQYF. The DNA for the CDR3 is TGTGCCATCAGTGATCGGAGCGGGAGGGCAGGGGGTGTTAACACAGATACGCAGTATTTT.

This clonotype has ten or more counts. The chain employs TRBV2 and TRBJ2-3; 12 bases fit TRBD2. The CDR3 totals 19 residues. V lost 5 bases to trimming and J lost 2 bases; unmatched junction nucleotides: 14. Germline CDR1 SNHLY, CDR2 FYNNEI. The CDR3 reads CASSLLIQRLAGDTDTQYF. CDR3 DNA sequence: TGTGCCAGCAGTCTCTTGATCCAAAGACTAGCGGGGGACACAGATACGCAGTATTTT.

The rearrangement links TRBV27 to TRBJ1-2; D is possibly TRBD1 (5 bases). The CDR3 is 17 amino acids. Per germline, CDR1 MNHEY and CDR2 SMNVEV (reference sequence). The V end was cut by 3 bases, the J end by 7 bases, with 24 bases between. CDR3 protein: CASSLGQAAGSMGGYTF. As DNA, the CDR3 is TGTGCCAGCAGTTTGGGGCAGGCGGCAGGTTCTATGGGTGGCTACACCTTC.

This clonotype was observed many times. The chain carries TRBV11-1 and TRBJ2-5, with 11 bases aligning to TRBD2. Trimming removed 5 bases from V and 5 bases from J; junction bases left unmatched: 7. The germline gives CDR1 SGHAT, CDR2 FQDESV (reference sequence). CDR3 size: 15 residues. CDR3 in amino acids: CASSRLAGLGETQYF. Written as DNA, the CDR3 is TGTGCCAGCAGCCGACTAGCGGGGCTGGGGGAGACCCAGTACTTC.

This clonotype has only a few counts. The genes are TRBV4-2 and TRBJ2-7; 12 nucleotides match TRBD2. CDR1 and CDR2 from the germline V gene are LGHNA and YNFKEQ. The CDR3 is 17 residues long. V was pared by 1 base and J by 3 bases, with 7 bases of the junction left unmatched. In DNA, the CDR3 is TGTGCCAGCAGCCAAGGAACCCTAGCGGGAGGGGTCTACGAGCAGTACTTC. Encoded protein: CASSQGTLAGGVYEQYF.

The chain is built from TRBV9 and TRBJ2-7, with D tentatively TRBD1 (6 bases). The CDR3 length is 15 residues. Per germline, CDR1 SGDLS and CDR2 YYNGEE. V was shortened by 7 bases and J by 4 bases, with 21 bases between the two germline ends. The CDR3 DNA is TGTGCCAGCGGCGGAGGACAGTCCCGATTTTACGAGCAGTACTTC. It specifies CASGGGQSRFYEQYF.

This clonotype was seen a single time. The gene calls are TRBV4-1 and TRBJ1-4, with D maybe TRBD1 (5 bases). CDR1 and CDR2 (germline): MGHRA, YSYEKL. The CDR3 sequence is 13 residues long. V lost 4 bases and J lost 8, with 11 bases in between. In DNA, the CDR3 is TGCGCCAGCAGCCGTGACAGCAGGGAAAAACTGTTTTTT. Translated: CASSRDSREKLFF.

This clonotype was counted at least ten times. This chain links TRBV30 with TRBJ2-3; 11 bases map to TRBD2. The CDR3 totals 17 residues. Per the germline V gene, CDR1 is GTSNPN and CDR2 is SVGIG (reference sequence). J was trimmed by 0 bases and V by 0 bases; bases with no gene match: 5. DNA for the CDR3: TGTGCCTGGAGTGTATATCGGACTAGCGGGAGCACAGATACGCAGTATTTT. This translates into CAWSVYRTSGSTDTQYF.

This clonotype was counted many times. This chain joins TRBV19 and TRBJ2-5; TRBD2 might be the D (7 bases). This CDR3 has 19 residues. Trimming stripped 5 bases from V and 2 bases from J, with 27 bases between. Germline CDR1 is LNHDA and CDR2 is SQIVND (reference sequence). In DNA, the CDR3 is TGTGCCAGTAGTCGCCGGCCAACGGGGGGCCTTACGTTACAAGAGACCCAGTACTTC. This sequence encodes CASSRRPTGGLTLQETQYF.

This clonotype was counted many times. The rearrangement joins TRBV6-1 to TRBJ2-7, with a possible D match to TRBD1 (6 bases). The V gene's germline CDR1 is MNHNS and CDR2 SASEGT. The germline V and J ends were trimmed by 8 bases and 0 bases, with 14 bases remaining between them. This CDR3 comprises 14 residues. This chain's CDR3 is CASSRDTVSYEQYF. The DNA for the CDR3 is TGTGCCAGCTCCCGGGACACGGTCTCCTACGAGCAGTACTTC.

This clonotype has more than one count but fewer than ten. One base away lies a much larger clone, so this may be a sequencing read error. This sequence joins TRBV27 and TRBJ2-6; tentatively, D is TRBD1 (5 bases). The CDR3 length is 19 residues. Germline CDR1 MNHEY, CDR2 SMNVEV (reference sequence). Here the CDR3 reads CTSSLSRLGRVTGANVLTF. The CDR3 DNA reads TGTACCAGCAGTTTATCGAGGTTGGGCAGGGTAACTGGGGCCAACGTCCTGACTTTC.

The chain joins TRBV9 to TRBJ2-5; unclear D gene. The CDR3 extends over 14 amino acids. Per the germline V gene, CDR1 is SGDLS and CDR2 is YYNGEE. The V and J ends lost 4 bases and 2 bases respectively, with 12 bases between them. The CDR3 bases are TGTGCCAGCAGCCCCCCCTATGGTCAAGAGACCCAGTACTTC. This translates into CASSPPYGQETQYF.